This entry lists 18 T cell receptor beta chains sequenced from one sample in a study of blood T cell repertoires in COVID-19. Using immunoSEQ multiplex PCR, the repertoire was profiled, and TCRdb retains in-frame clones only, with some absent. The sample shows 100,000 to 150,000 clones, more than 75% of them seen only once. The specimen sequenced was peripheral blood. These receptor sequences come from a human donor in a cohort sampled during active COVID-19.

The gene calls are TRBV7-8 and TRBJ1-5; the match to TRBD1 covers 9 bases. The CDR3 length is 17 residues. CDR1 and CDR2 from the germline V gene are SGHVS and FQNEAQ. V dropped 0 bases and J dropped 3; count of bases not matched to a gene: 6. The CDR3 loop reads CASSLAVGQGYNQPQHF. For the CDR3, the DNA is TGTGCCAGCAGCTTAGCGGTAGGACAGGGGTACAATCAGCCCCAGCATTTT.

The table lists this clone with a few counts. The chain uses TRBV28 and TRBJ2-5, with D possibly TRBD2 on 6 matching bases. The V gene's germline CDR1 is MDHEN and CDR2 SYDVKM. The V end lost 3 bases, the J end lost 5 bases, and 16 bases lay between the germline ends. The CDR3 covers 15 residues. CDR3 bases: TGTGCCAGCAGTTTTCGGGGGAAAGAGAAGGAGACCCAGTACTTC. It translates to CASSFRGKEKETQYF.

This clone was counted a few times. The V and J genes are TRBV20-1 and TRBJ2-2, with 10 bases aligning to TRBD2. Germline CDR1 and CDR2: DFQATT and SNEGSKA (reference sequence). Trimming took 3 bases from V and 4 from J; bases not matched to a gene: 2. This CDR3 spans 14 amino acids. For the CDR3, the DNA is TGCAGTGCTAGTTTAGCGGGAGGCACCGGGGAGCTGTTTTTT. Its translation is CSASLAGGTGELFF.

The chain recombines TRBV28 with TRBJ2-7; 7 nucleotides line up with TRBD1. Germline CDR1 and CDR2: MDHEN and SYDVKM. The CDR3 spans 13 residues. V was pared by 7 bases and J by 5 bases, with 8 bases of the junction left unmatched. The CDR3 DNA is TGTGCCAGCACCCTGACAGGGAGACACGAGCAGTACTTC. Translated: CASTLTGRHEQYF.

J is TRBJ2-3 and V is TRBV7-8, with TRBD2 matching over 8 bases. Germline V gene data show CDR1 as SGHVS and CDR2 as FQNEAQ. V gave up 5 bases and J gave up 2 bases; unmatched junction bases: 12. The CDR3 consists of 17 residues. The CDR3 DNA is TGTGCCAGCAGCGTTTTCGGGGGGGGTTCCGTCACAGATACGCAGTATTTT. As protein: CASSVFGGGSVTDTQYF.

The V gene is TRBV28, the J gene TRBJ1-2; D is uncertain. Germline loops: CDR1 MDHEN, CDR2 SYDVKM. The ends were cut back, 5 bases at V and 0 bases at J, with 7 bases in the middle. The CDR3 length is 13 residues. The CDR3 sequence: CASSPQTNYGYTF. In DNA form, the CDR3 reads TGTGCCAGCAGTCCCCAGACTAACTATGGCTACACCTTC.

In the case of this clone: Other nucleotide sequences from this sample produce the same CDR3. The V gene is TRBV19, the J gene TRBJ2-5; 8 nucleotides match TRBD1. Looked up from germline, CDR1 is LNHDA and CDR2 is SQIVND (reference sequence). V gave up 5 bases and J gave up 4 bases; unmatched junction bases: 6. This CDR3 has 14 amino acids. CDR3 nucleotide sequence: TGTGCCAGTAGTCGGCAGGGGGCTGGAGAGACCCAGTACTTC. Protein: CASSRQGAGETQYF.

The chain combines TRBV4-2 with TRBJ2-1, with 8 bases lining up with TRBD2. The CDR3 extends over 15 amino acids. Germline assignment: CDR1 LGHNA and CDR2 YNFKEQ. J was trimmed by 4 bases and V by 2 bases; bases with no gene match: 4. This CDR3 is CASSQQAGVYNEQFF. The CDR3 DNA reads as TGTGCCAGCAGCCAACAAGCGGGGGTTTACAATGAGCAGTTCTTC.

J is TRBJ1-2 and V is TRBV20-1; no clear D. V lost 3 bases and J lost 6, with 14 bases in between. This CDR3 comprises 13 residues. The germline CDR1 and CDR2 sequences are DFQATT and SNEGSKA (reference sequence). CDR3 loop: CSASGLTRHGYTF. DNA of the CDR3: TGCAGTGCTAGTGGACTAACCCGGCATGGCTACACCTTC.

V usage is TRBV7-6 and J usage is TRBJ2-1; the match to TRBD2 covers 13 bases. The junction had 8 bases not matched to a gene; V was cut back by 8 bases and J by 4 bases. The CDR3 loop spans 16 amino acids. From germline, CDR1 is SGHVS and CDR2 FNYEAQ. DNA for the CDR3: TGTGCCAGCTCTCGGACTAGCGGGAGACAATACAATGAGCAGTTCTTC. This sequence encodes CASSRTSGRQYNEQFF.

The gene calls are TRBV6-5 and TRBJ2-3, with a possible D match to TRBD1 (5 bases). The length of the CDR3 is 14 residues. CDR1 MNHEY and CDR2 SVGAGI come from the germline V gene. V dropped 2 bases and J dropped 2 bases, with 8 bases sitting between them. The CDR3 nucleotides are TGTGCCAGCAGTTACAGACAGATCACAGATACGCAGTATTTT. Its protein is CASSYRQITDTQYF.

This chain uses TRBV9 with TRBJ2-1, with D tentatively TRBD1 (6 bases). Germline V gives CDR1 SGDLS, CDR2 YYNGEE. The germline V and J ends were trimmed by 0 bases and 5 bases, with 9 bases remaining between them. CDR3 length equals 14 residues. CDR3 residues: CASSVDPGDNEQFF. The CDR3 DNA follows: TGTGCCAGCAGCGTAGATCCAGGGGACAATGAGCAGTTCTTC.

The DNA for the CDR3 is TGTGCCAGCAGTGAAAGGCAGGGGGCTCGCGAGCAGTACTTC. Amino acids: CASSERQGAREQYF. This sequence joins TRBV6-1 and TRBJ2-7; 8 nucleotides line up with TRBD1. The CDR3 consists of 14 residues. The ends lost 2 bases at V and 6 bases at J; junction bases unmatched: 6. Germline V gives CDR1 MNHNS, CDR2 SASEGT.

The chain uses TRBV19 and TRBJ1-4, with 11 bases aligning to TRBD1. The V segment lost 7 bases and the J segment 5 bases; nucleotides outside the gene matches: 3. Per germline, CDR1 LNHDA and CDR2 SQIVND (reference sequence). This CDR3 region has 14 residues. In nucleotides, the CDR3 is TGTGCCAGTATGGGGACAGGGGGGAATGAAAAACTGTTTTTT. Translating it yields CASMGTGGNEKLFF.

This rearrangement joins TRBV7-9 to TRBJ2-7; D might be TRBD1 (5 bases). Trimming removed 7 bases from V and 5 bases from J, with 21 bases in between. The CDR3 is made up of 15 amino acids. The germline gives CDR1 SEHNR, CDR2 FQNEAQ (reference sequence). The CDR3 bases are TGTGCCAGCACCCATCGTGGGGCGGACCGGAACGAGCAGTACTTC. Translation: CASTHRGADRNEQYF.

The V and J genes are TRBV30 and TRBJ2-3, with a tentative D call TRBD1 (5 bases). Germline V gene sequence: CDR1 GTSNPN, CDR2 SVGIG (reference sequence). CDR3 length equals 12 residues. V lost 4 bases, J lost 4 bases, and 9 bases lay in between. DNA of the CDR3: TGTGCCTGGACAGGGTTGGCAGATACGCAGTATTTT. This codes for CAWTGLADTQYF.

The J gene is TRBJ1-2, the V gene TRBV6-5; 7 positions match TRBD1. This CDR3 comprises 15 residues. Germline V gene data show CDR1 as MNHEY and CDR2 as SVGAGI. V was clipped by 2 bases and J by 9 bases; unmatched bases: 12. The DNA for the CDR3 is TGTGCCAGCAGTTACCTCGGCGACAGGGCGTATAGCTACACCTTC. Translated, it gives CASSYLGDRAYSYTF.

The rearrangement links TRBV4-1 to TRBJ1-4; 7 bases line up with TRBD1. This CDR3 contains 16 residues. Germline V gene lookup returns CDR1 MGHRA and CDR2 YSYEKL. V shed 2 bases and J 7 bases; nucleotides not matched to a gene: 10. The CDR3 spells CASSQREDRAFEKLFF. In nucleotides, the CDR3 is TGCGCCAGCAGCCAAAGGGAAGACAGGGCTTTTGAAAAACTGTTTTTT.